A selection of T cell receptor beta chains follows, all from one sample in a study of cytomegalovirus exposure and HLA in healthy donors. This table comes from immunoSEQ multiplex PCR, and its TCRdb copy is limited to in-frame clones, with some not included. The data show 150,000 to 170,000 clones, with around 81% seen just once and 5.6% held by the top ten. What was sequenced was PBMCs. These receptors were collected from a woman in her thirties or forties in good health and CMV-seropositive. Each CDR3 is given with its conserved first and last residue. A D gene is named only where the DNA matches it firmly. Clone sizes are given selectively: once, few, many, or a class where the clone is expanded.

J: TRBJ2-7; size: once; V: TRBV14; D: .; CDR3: CASSLYSRNEQYF; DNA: TGTGCCAGCAGCCTATACTCGCGGAACGAGCAGTACTTC
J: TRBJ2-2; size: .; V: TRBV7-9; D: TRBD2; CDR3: CASSPSGNTGELFF; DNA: TGTGCCAGCAGCCCTAGCGGGAACACCGGGGAGCTGTTTTTT
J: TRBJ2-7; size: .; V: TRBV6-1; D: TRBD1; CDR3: CASSEAGQVMTYEQYF; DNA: TGTGCCAGCAGTGAAGCTGGACAGGTAATGACCTACGAGCAGTACTTC
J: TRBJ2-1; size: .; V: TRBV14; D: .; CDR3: CASSLTSRGPPDEQFF; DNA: TGTGCCAGCAGCCTCACTTCGCGGGGGCCCCCCGATGAGCAGTTCTTC
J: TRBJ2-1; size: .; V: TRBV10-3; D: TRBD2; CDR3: CAISESGGSSYNEQFF; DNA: TGTGCCATCAGTGAGTCTGGCGGGAGCTCCTACAATGAGCAGTTCTTC
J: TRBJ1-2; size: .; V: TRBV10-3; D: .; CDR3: CAISESGRTAVYGYTF; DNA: TGTGCCATCAGTGAGTCCGGCCGGACAGCTGTCTATGGCTACACCTTC
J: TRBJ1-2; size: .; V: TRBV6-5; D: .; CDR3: CASSSSGTPINGYTF; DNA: TGTGCCAGCAGTTCCTCGGGGACACCCATAAATGGCTACACCTTC
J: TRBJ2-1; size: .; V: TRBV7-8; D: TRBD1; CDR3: CASSRDRGNEQFF; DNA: TGTGCCAGCAGCCGAGACAGGGGCAATGAGCAGTTCTTC
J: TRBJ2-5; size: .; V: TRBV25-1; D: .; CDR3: CASSPGGIKTQYF; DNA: TGTGCCAGCAGTCCCGGGGGTATAAAGACCCAGTACTTC
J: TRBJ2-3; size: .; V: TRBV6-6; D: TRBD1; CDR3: CASSYSTGAGDTQYF; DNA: TGTGCCAGCAGTTACTCGACAGGGGCGGGAGATACGCAGTATTTT
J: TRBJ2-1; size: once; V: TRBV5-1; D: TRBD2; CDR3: CASSREASLYNEQFF; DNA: TGCGCCAGCAGTCGGGAGGCAAGTCTCTACAATGAGCAGTTCTTC
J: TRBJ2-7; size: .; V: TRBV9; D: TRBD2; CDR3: CASSPQTSGRFHEQYF; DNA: TGTGCCAGCAGCCCCCAGACTAGCGGGAGGTTCCACGAGCAGTACTTC
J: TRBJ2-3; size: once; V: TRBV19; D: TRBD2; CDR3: CASSTPRLAGSTDTQYF; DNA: TGTGCCAGTAGTACTCCTCGACTAGCGGGTAGCACAGATACGCAGTATTTT
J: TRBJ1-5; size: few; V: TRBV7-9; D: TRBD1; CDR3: CASTHSDRDHQPQHF; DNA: TGTGCCAGCACCCACTCGGACAGGGACCATCAGCCCCAGCATTTT
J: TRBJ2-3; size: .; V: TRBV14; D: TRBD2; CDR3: CASSQMSGGKTPDTQYF; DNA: TGTGCCAGCAGCCAAATGAGCGGGGGCAAAACTCCAGATACGCAGTATTTT
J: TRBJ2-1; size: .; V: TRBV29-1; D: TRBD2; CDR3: CSVAPGGFGLGQFF; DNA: TGCAGCGTTGCGCCGGGGGGGTTCGGGCTCGGGCAGTTCTTC
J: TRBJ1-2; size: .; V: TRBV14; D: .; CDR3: CASSLLGVGGYTF; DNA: TGTGCCAGCAGCCTACTAGGAGTTGGGGGCTACACCTTC
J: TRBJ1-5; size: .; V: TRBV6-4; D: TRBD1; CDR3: CASRSQDRGDSNQPQHF; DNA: TGTGCCAGCAGAAGCCAGGACAGGGGGGATAGCAATCAGCCCCAGCATTTT
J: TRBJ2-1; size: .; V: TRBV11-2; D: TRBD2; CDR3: CASSLSGSAYNEQFF; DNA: TGTGCCAGCAGCCTTAGCGGGAGCGCCTACAATGAGCAGTTCTTC
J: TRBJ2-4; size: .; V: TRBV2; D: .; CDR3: CASSESGIVAKNIQYF; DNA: TGTGCCAGCAGTGAATCTGGCATTGTAGCCAAAAACATTCAGTACTTC
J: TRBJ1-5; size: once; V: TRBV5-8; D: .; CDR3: CASSPDGAGQPQHF; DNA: TGTGCCAGCAGCCCTGATGGGGCCGGTCAGCCCCAGCATTTT
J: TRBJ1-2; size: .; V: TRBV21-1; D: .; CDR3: CASSKVYWGDYGYTF; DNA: TGTGCCAGCAGCAAAGTGTACTGGGGCGACTATGGCTACACCTTC
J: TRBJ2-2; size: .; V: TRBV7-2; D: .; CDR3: CASSRQVDNTGELFF; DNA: TGTGCCAGCAGCCGACAGGTTGATAACACCGGGGAGCTGTTTTTT
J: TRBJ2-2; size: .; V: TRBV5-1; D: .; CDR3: CASSLGQASPIDTGELFF; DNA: TGCGCCAGCAGCTTGGGACAGGCAAGCCCCATCGACACCGGGGAGCTGTTTTTT
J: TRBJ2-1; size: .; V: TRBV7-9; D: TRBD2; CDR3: CASSFSGSYNEQFF; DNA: TGTGCCAGCAGCTTCAGCGGGAGCTACAATGAGCAGTTCTTC
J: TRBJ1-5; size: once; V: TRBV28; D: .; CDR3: CASRTVRWGGNQPQHF; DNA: TGTGCCAGCAGGACAGTCAGATGGGGCGGCAATCAGCCCCAGCATTTT
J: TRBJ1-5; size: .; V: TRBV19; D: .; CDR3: CASSTPEGRLSNQPQHF; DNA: TGTGCCAGTAGTACCCCCGAGGGAAGGTTAAGCAATCAGCCCCAGCATTTT
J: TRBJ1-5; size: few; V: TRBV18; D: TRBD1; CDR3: CASSTGQLDNQPQHF; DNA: TGTGCCAGCTCAACGGGACAGCTAGACAATCAGCCCCAGCATTTT
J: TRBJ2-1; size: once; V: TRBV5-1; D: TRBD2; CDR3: CASSLELAGSYNEQFF; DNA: TGCGCCAGCAGCTTGGAACTAGCGGGAAGCTACAATGAGCAGTTCTTC
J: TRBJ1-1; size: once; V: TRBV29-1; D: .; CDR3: CSVVQGFTEAFF; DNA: TGCAGCGTTGTACAGGGCTTCACTGAAGCTTTCTTT
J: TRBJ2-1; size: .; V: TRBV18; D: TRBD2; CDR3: CASSPTTSGRVGEQFF; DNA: TGTGCCAGCTCACCTACGACTAGCGGGAGAGTTGGTGAGCAGTTCTTC
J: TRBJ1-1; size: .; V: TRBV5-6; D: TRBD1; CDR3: CASSLARGQRIMNTEAFF; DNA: TGTGCCAGCAGCTTGGCCAGGGGACAGAGAATCATGAACACTGAAGCTTTCTTT
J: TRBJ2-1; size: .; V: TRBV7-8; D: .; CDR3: CASSLVLGGAYNEQFF; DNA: TGTGCCAGCAGCTTAGTGTTGGGGGGAGCCTACAATGAGCAGTTCTTC
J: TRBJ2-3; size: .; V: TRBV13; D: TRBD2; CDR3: CASSLPRTSGSGTDTQYF; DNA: TGTGCCAGCAGCTTACCCCGGACTAGCGGGTCCGGCACAGATACGCAGTATTTT
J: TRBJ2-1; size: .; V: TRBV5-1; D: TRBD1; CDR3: CASSTGTGGYNEQFF; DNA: TGCGCCAGCAGCACCGGGACAGGGGGCTACAATGAGCAGTTCTTC
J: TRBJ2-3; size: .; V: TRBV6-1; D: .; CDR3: CASSVRVADTQYF; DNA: TGTGCCAGCAGTGTCCGGGTTGCAGATACGCAGTATTTT
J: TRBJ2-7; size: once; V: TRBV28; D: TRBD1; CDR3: CASSGLGQGGYEQYF; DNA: TGTGCCAGCAGTGGCCTCGGACAGGGTGGTTACGAGCAGTACTTC
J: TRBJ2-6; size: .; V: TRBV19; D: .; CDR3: CASSTGDTSSGANVLTF; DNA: TGTGCCAGTAGTACTGGGGACACAAGCTCTGGGGCCAACGTCCTGACTTTC
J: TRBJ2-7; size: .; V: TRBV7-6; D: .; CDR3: CASSFTQTSREQYF; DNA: TGTGCCAGCAGCTTCACTCAGACTAGTCGCGAGCAGTACTTC
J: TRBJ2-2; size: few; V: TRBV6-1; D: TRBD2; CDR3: CASNLSGRGGGELFF; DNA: TGTGCCAGCAACCTTAGCGGGAGAGGGGGCGGGGAGCTGTTTTTT
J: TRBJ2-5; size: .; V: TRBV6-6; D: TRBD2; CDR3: CASASTGTSGDRDF; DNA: TGTGCCAGCGCCTCAACCGGGACTAGCGGGGACAGGGACTTC
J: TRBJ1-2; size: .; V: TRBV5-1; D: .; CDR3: CASSPADRSNYGYTF; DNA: TGCGCCAGCAGCCCGGCTGACAGATCAAACTATGGCTACACCTTC
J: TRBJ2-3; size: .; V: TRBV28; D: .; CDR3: CASSFLGAVTDTQYF; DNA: TGTGCCAGCAGTTTTCTGGGGGCGGTGACAGATACGCAGTATTTT
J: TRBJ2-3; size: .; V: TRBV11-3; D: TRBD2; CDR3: CASSLGLAGGLNTQYF; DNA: TGTGCCAGCAGCTTGGGACTAGCGGGGGGGCTAAATACGCAGTATTTT
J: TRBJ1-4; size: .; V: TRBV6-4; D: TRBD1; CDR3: CASSDYHRGTNEKLFF; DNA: TGTGCCAGCAGTGACTACCACAGGGGTACTAATGAAAAACTGTTTTTT
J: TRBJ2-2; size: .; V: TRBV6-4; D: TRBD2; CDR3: CASSEGLAGVGELFF; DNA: TGTGCCAGCAGTGAAGGTCTAGCGGGAGTCGGGGAGCTGTTTTTT
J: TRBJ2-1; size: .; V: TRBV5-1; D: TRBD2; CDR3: CASTKLAGVIYNEQFF; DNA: TGCGCCAGTACGAAACTAGCGGGAGTAATCTACAATGAGCAGTTCTTC
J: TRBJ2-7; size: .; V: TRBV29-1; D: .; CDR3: CSVRQVSYEQYF; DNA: TGCAGCGTTAGGCAGGTCTCCTACGAGCAGTACTTC
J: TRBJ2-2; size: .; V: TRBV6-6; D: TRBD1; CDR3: CASRNRGTAGELFF; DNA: TGTGCCAGCAGAAACAGGGGAACTGCCGGGGAGCTGTTTTTT
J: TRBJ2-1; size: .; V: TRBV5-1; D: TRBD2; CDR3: CASRIGLAEYNEQFF; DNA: TGCGCCAGCAGGATTGGACTAGCGGAATACAATGAGCAGTTCTTC
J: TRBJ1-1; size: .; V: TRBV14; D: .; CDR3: CASSQGASRTEAFF; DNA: TGTGCCAGCAGCCAGGGGGCATCGAGGACTGAAGCTTTCTTT
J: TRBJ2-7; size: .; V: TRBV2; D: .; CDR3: CASSEAGADYEQYF; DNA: TGTGCCAGCAGTGAGGCCGGAGCAGATTACGAGCAGTACTTC